This T cell receptor (beta chain) was captured in a study of regulatory T cells in long-lasting Graves disease. Described time point: newly diagnosed GD, antithyroid drugs for less than 3 months. PBMC-extracted RNA yielded the TCR library. For TCR beta, libraries came from iRepertoire HTBI primers and Arm-PCR of CDR3 regions. The authors' processing: Among the samples, 60 to 65 TRBV and 14 to 15 TRBJ segments were identified. Using its own MiXCR run on the multiplex PCR reads, TCRdb lists one record per CDR3 protein. These V and J calls derive from TCRdb rather than the authors' analysis. Of 400,000 to 550,000 distinct CDR3 sequences listed, less than 20% were seen once; the top ten hold about 23%. The CDR3 is made up of 14 amino acids. Germline V gene sequence: CDR1 DFQATT, CDR2 SNEGSKA (reference sequence). Unmatched junction bases numbered 3, after V lost 3 bases and J lost 2 bases. This clonotype was seen ten or more times.

These records were also assigned to another study, of T cells in Graves' hyperthyroidism and ophthalmopathy. As reported in that work: Researchers barred patients who had uncontrolled infection, other autoimmune disease, pregnancy or lactation. The TCR CDR3 first-round RT-PCR relied on the HTBI primer set.

The input for sequencing was peripheral blood mononuclear cells (PBMCs), taken at new diagnosis, from a patient treated with antithyroid drugs. This TCR was recovered from a woman aged 18-29 years with Graves disease. This chain uses TRBV20-1 with TRBJ2-7; 11 bases map to TRBD2. CDR3 protein: CSARGLADPYEQYF. The CDR3 nucleotides read TGCAGTGCTAGGGGACTAGCGGACCCCTACGAGCAGTACTTC.